Below are 11 T cell receptor beta chains sequenced from a single sample in a study of cytomegalovirus exposure and HLA in healthy donors (dated by TCRdb to between 2016 and 2019). The receptor library was made with the immunoSEQ multiplex PCR assay. For the multiplex PCR, a mixture combining 60 forward primers for TCR Vbeta segments and 13 reverse primers for TCR Jbeta segments was used. Imported from immuneACCESS, the table was reduced by TCRdb to in-frame sequences with V and J called. These copies leave out some clones; in studies compared against another copy, an unresolved V gene accounts for under half, and the cause of the remainder is not known. Here the sample has 90,000 to 140,000 clones; roughly an eighth occur a single time. The ten largest clones capture around 16% of the sample. Sequencing was performed on PBMCs. These receptors all come from a man aged 35 to 55 in good health and CMV-seropositive.

This chain links TRBV6-1 with TRBJ1-1; TRBD1 is a possible D gene (5 bases). The V end was cut by 6 bases, the J end by 0 bases, with 8 bases between. The CDR3 contains 13 residues. The V gene's germline CDR1 is MNHNS and CDR2 SASEGT. CDR3 amino acids: CASRQDLNTEAFF. The CDR3 DNA reads as TGTGCCAGCAGACAGGATCTGAACACTGAAGCTTTCTTT.

This clone appeared a few times. V gene TRBV9 combines with J gene TRBJ2-3, with TRBD1 as a possible D gene (5 bases). CDR3 size: 18 residues. CDR1 is SGDLS, CDR2 YYNGEE, per germline. Trimming took off 6 bases at V and 2 bases at J, with 25 bases between the two ends. CDR3 in DNA: TGTGCCAGCAAAGCATCCGACCAGGGCAGGTCTATCACAGATACGCAGTATTTT. Translated, it gives CASKASDQGRSITDTQYF.

A few counts support this clone. V is TRBV5-4 and J is TRBJ2-3; the D gene is possibly TRBD2 (6 bases). Per the germline V gene, CDR1 is SGHNT and CDR2 is YYREEE (reference sequence). The CDR3 is 15 residues long. V was trimmed by 7 bases and J by 2 bases, leaving 17 bases between them. CDR3 nucleotides: TGTGCCAGCGCTCGAGGCGGGACCTACACAGATACGCAGTATTTT. This sequence encodes CASARGGTYTDTQYF.

This chain connects TRBV27 to TRBJ2-7, with TRBD2 as a possible D gene (6 bases). V was pared by 5 bases and J by 3 bases, with 11 bases between. The CDR3 sequence is 13 residues long. Germline V lookup: CDR1 MNHEY, CDR2 SMNVEV (reference sequence). CDR3 residues: CASSGRRDYEQYF. CDR3 in DNA: TGTGCCAGCAGTGGGCGGCGGGACTACGAGCAGTACTTC.

The chain links TRBV15 to TRBJ2-5, with D perhaps matching TRBD1 (5 bases). Trimming stripped 0 bases from V and 1 base from J, with 6 bases between. The CDR3 has 14 residues. CDR1 and CDR2 (germline): LNHNV, YYDKDF (reference sequence). The CDR3 region has the DNA TGTGCCACCAGCAGAGATCAGGGCCAAGAGACCCAGTACTTC. Its protein is CATSRDQGQETQYF. Drawing the rest from reference TRBV15 and TRBJ2-5, the complete variable domain is DAMVIQNPRYQVTQFGKPVTLSCSQTLNHNVMYWYQQKSSQAPKLLFHYYDKDFNNEADTPDNFQSRRPNTSFCFLDIRSPGLGDTAMYLCATSRDQGQETQYFGPGTRLLVL.

This clone occurred a few times. The chain combines TRBV29-1 with TRBJ2-7, with 7 bases lining up with TRBD1. The CDR3 spans 12 residues. Germline trimming cut 1 base from V and 6 bases from J; bases unmatched to any gene: 3. Germline V gives CDR1 SQVTM, CDR2 ANQGSEA. DNA of the CDR3: TGCAGCGTTGAAGGACAGGGTGGCGAGCAGTACTTC. Its translation is CSVEGQGGEQYF.

This chain uses TRBV5-1 with TRBJ1-1; TRBD1 matches 7 bases. The CDR3 spans 15 residues. The ends lost 4 bases at V and 10 bases at J; junction bases unmatched: 16. CDR1 is SGHRS and CDR2 is YFSETQ in the germline V gene. The CDR3 loop is CASSVSGTARDGAFF. In DNA form, the CDR3 reads TGCGCCAGCAGCGTCTCCGGGACAGCGCGGGATGGAGCTTTCTTT.

This chain uses TRBV4-3 with TRBJ2-1, with 9 bases aligning to TRBD2. Germline V gene data show CDR1 as LGHNA and CDR2 as YSLEER. This CDR3 is 17 amino acids long. The V gene end was trimmed by 4 bases and the J gene end by 2 bases; junction bases not matched to a gene: 9. The CDR3 DNA sequence: TGCGCCAGCAGCCGAATTAGCGGGAGCGAGGCCTACAATGAGCAGTTCTTC. This encodes CASSRISGSEAYNEQFF.

This clone was observed a handful of times. The chain is built from TRBV28 and TRBJ1-1; no definite D call. V lost 5 bases and J lost 3, with 13 bases in between. The CDR3 is 14 amino acids. CDR1 is MDHEN and CDR2 is SYDVKM in the germline V gene. CDR3 residues: CASSLGQRYTEAFF. DNA of the CDR3: TGTGCCAGCAGTCTGGGTCAGAGGTACACTGAAGCTTTCTTT.

The CDR3 coding sequence is TGTGCCAGTAGTACCCGGGACAGTGAAGCTTTCTTT. It codes for CASSTRDSEAFF. The V call is TRBV19, the J call TRBJ1-1; 7 bases are a match to TRBD1. Trimming cost V 4 bases and J 7 bases; bases outside gene matches: 3. CDR3 length: 12 residues. Germline assignment: CDR1 LNHDA and CDR2 SQIVND (reference sequence). Looking up the rest from reference TRBV19 and TRBJ1-1 gives the full variable domain: DGGITQSPKYLFRKEGQNVTLSCEQNLNHDAMYWYRQDPGQGLRLIYYSQIVNDFQKGDIAEGYSVSREKKESFPLTVTSAQKNPTAFYLCASSTRDSEAFFGQGTRLTVV.

The V gene is TRBV11-2, the J gene TRBJ2-2, with D hard to call. CDR1 and CDR2 (germline): SGHAT, FQNNGV. CDR3 length: 12 amino acids. The V gene lost 3 bases and the J gene lost 6 bases, with 5 bases spanning the gap. The CDR3, as DNA: TGTGCCAGCAGCTTCTCTTCCGGGGAGCTGTTTTTT. It yields the protein CASSFSSGELFF.